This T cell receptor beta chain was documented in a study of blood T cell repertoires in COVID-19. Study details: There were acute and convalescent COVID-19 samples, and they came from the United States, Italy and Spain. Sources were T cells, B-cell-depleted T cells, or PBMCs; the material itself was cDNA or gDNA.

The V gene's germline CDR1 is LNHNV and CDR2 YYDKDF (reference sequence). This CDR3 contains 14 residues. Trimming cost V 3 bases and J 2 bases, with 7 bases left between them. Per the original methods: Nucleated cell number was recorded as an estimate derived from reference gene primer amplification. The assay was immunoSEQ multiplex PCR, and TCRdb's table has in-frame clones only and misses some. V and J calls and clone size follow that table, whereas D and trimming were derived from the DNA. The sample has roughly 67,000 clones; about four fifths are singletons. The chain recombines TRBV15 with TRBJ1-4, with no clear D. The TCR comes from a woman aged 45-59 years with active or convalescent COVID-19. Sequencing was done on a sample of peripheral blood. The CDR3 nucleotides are TGTGCCACCAGCAGTGCCCGGACTAATGAAAAACTGTTTTTT. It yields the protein CATSSARTNEKLFF.